This T cell receptor (beta chain) was captured in a study of monozygotic twins with inflammatory bowel disease (dated by TCRdb to about 2019). Study-level background: The complete study included 28 monozygotic twin pairs: 19 IBD-discordant Danish pairs and nine German pairs, of which four were IBD-concordant and five were IBD-discordant. The search for disease-associated traits relied mainly on comparing, within discordant pairs, IBD patients with their genetically identical healthy co-twins. Each individual had, on average, about 151 000 unique TCRalpha sequences and 181 000 unique TCRbeta sequences available for analysis. Points the paper makes about the study in general: The results gave no support for a single strong signal or clonotype linked to IBD. A decrease in TCRbeta repertoire diversity, as measured by inverse Simpson index, was observed in IBD patients compared with their healthy co-twins. IBD patients shared fewer clonotypes with other individuals than healthy twins did, most markedly in patients showing signs of disease activity. Differing immunosuppressive treatments among patients may have added background noise and inter-individual variability to the repertoires. Different T cell subtypes could not be distinguished in the analysis. No difference in repertoire similarity was observed between concordant and discordant twins, possibly owing to limited statistical power.

Points on this clonotype: The antigen it recognizes is unknown.

The library was built by means of 5' RACE. Each TCR library was prepared from about 3.5 ug of total RNA. For each sample, cDNA synthesis with SMARTScribe reverse transcriptase was split into eight separate reactions. During cDNA synthesis, unique molecular identifiers containing a 6-nucleotide sample barcode were introduced by template switching. Amplification of TCRalpha and TCRbeta cDNA involved two nested PCRs of around 15 and 9 cycles, and each PCR was followed by bead purification. Before amplification, the cDNA was treated with uracil DNA-glycosylase and purified using the QIAquick PCR purification kit. In the second PCR, Illumina TruSeq-compatible adapters and sample-specific barcodes were added. Library quality and concentration were assessed using TapeStation and Qubit, and roughly 5 ng of each library was pooled. Sequencing of pooled libraries was carried out on an Illumina HiSeq2500 single-index Rapid Run using 2 x 100 bp reads and custom sequencing primers. Regarding the original processing steps: MiGEC version 1.2.6 was used for UMI-based consensus assembly to correct PCR and sequencing errors. V(D)J alignment, clonotype assembly and CDR3 extraction were performed with MiXCR version 2.1.1. Gene usage, clonotype sharing and MAIT/NKT TCR abundance were normalised by analysing the top 1000, 10 000 and 20 000 clonotypes per sample. Diversity was computed as the inverse Simpson index with the vegan R package after downsampling to 27 000 UMIs. Paired Mann-Whitney U tests were applied to discordant twin pairs, and Benjamini-Hochberg correction was used for multiple testing. Reads reprocessed by TCRdb are summarized as one entry per CDR3 protein sequence, and DNA is absent. None of the V and J calls come from the authors' own analysis; TCRdb made them. This sample's clone table shows 200,000 to 250,000 distinct CDR3 sequences. Of the sample, around 1.5% falls within the top ten clones.

From a lookup of the germline V gene, CDR1 and CDR2 are KGHDR and SFDVKD. The CDR3 contains 14 residues, cysteine and phenylalanine counted. Only the protein is on record. A roughly 2.5 ml peripheral blood sample was drawn into PAXgene tubes per donor and stored at -80°C. Total RNA was isolated from whole blood with the PAXgene blood miRNA kit on an automated QIAcube, without T cell sorting. Peripheral blood from monozygotic twin pairs concordant or discordant for inflammatory bowel disease was subjected to deep TCRalpha and TCRbeta repertoire profiling with unique molecular barcoding. Smoking habits were recorded for all twin pairs, with individuals classified as current, former or never smokers.

The rearranged segments are TRBV24-1 and TRBJ2-3; TCRdb's assignment of TRBD2 cannot be checked, as there is no DNA. Sample: blood. This receptor was identified in a human donor with ulcerative colitis or Crohn's disease, or a healthy co-twin of an affected twin (not recorded which). This receptor has the CDR3 CATSASPSLNTQYF.